The 12 T cell receptor beta chains below were found in one sample sequenced in a study of low-dose radiotherapy and immunotherapy resistance in tumors. First-strand cDNA relied on TRAV- and TRBV-specific primers spanning alpha and beta chains. TCRs underwent around 20 PCR cycles of amplification with a constant-region primer and V-primer adapter. TCRdb analysed the reads with MiXCR anew, one entry per CDR3 protein. The sample consists of 60,000 to 75,000 distinct CDR3 sequences, more than 25% of them appearing once. The time point here: before trial treatment. This specimen was PBMCs, taken before treatment. The receptor source for this set is a male donor with rectosigmoid adenocarcinoma.

This clonotype has ten or more counts. The chain recombines TRBV30 with TRBJ2-5, with D possibly being TRBD2 (6 bases). Looked up from germline, CDR1 is GTSNPN and CDR2 is SVGIG (reference sequence). The V end lost 1 base, the J end lost 5 bases, and 11 bases lay between the germline ends. The CDR3 loop spans 13 amino acids. DNA of the CDR3: TGTGCCTGGAGTGGGAGGGGAGGTGAGACCCAGTACTTC. Translating it yields CAWSGRGGETQYF.

This clonotype was detected ten times or more. CDR3 DNA: TGTGCCAGCCGCGACAGGGACGAGCAGTACTTC. Its protein is CASRDRDEQYF. The J gene is TRBJ2-7, the V gene TRBV28, with 7 bases matching TRBD1. The CDR3 loop spans 11 amino acids. V was clipped by 8 bases and J by 5 bases; unmatched bases: 3. Looked up from germline, CDR1 is MDHEN and CDR2 is SYDVKM.

At least ten counts were recorded for this clonotype. CDR3 DNA: TGTGCCAGCAGCTACTTAGCGGGAGGCGATTCCTACAATGAGCAGTTCTTC. Translating gives CASSYLAGGDSYNEQFF. The chain joins TRBV28 to TRBJ2-1; 10 positions match TRBD2. This CDR3 is 17 amino acids long. V lost 6 bases, J lost 1 base, and 9 bases stayed unmatched. Germline V CDR1 and CDR2: MDHEN, SYDVKM. Drawing the rest from reference TRBV28 and TRBJ2-1, the complete variable domain is DVKVTQSSRYLVKRTGEKVFLECVQDMDHENMFWYRQDPGLGLRLIYFSYDVKMKEKGDIPEGYSVSREKKERFSLILESASTNQTSMYLCASSYLAGGDSYNEQFFGPGTRLTVL.

This clonotype showed up many times. This rearrangement joins TRBV23-1 to TRBJ1-2; no clear D gene. TRBV23-1 is flagged as an ORF with uncertain function. The V gene lost 3 bases and the J gene lost 8 bases, with 16 bases spanning the gap. The CDR3 loop spans 14 amino acids. The CDR3 DNA reads TGCGCCAGCAGTCATAATCAGGCCCACGAAGGCTACACCTTC. Residues: CASSHNQAHEGYTF.

In this sample, this clonotype turned up many times. The chain combines TRBV5-8 with TRBJ1-4, with no clear D. Germline V gives CDR1 SGHTS, CDR2 YDEGEE. V dropped 4 bases and J dropped 4 bases, with 14 bases sitting between them. The CDR3 has 15 amino acids. CDR3: CASSETQDYNEKLFF. The CDR3, as DNA: TGTGCCAGCAGCGAGACCCAGGACTATAATGAAAAACTGTTTTTT.

This chain links TRBV28 with TRBJ1-3; 8 nucleotides agree with TRBD1. This CDR3 contains 16 residues. Looked up from germline, CDR1 is MDHEN and CDR2 is SYDVKM. J was trimmed by 4 bases and V by 5 bases; bases with no gene match: 10. The CDR3 DNA reads as TGTGCCAGCAGTGACCGGACAGGGTACGCGGGAAACACCATATATTTT. The encoded protein is CASSDRTGYAGNTIYF.

This clonotype was detected many times. The V call is TRBV28, the J call TRBJ2-1; TRBD1 agrees at 10 bases. CDR1 MDHEN and CDR2 SYDVKM come from the germline V gene. CDR3 length: 17 residues. Trimming at V came to 5 bases and at J to 6 bases, leaving 13 bases not matched to a gene. CDR3 DNA: TGTGCCAGCAGTCACAATCCTCTCCGGACAGGGGGCAATGAGCAGTTCTTC. It encodes CASSHNPLRTGGNEQFF.

This clonotype is classed as medium-sized. The gene calls are TRBV21-1 and TRBJ2-3; the table's D call, TRBD1, was not checked against the DNA. TRBV21-1 is deemed a pseudogene. This CDR3 is 15 amino acids long. The DNA of the CDR3 is TGTGCCAGCTTAGTGGGGGACAGGGGATGGTCTGCGCAGTATTTT. Its translation: CASLVGDRGWSAQYF.

The V gene is TRBV7-9, the J gene TRBJ2-5; no definite D call. The germline gives CDR1 SEHNR, CDR2 FQNEAQ (reference sequence). This CDR3 region has 11 residues. Trimming removed 6 bases from V and 5 bases from J, with 7 bases in between. The CDR3 nucleotides read TGTGCCAGCAGATACGGGGAGACCCAGTACTTC. This encodes CASRYGETQYF.

This clonotype was picked up many times. The rearrangement joins TRBV12-3 or TRBV12-4 to TRBJ2-3; D is uncertain. The CDR3 extends over 14 amino acids. V was cut by 5 bases and J by 0 bases, with 9 bases left in between. The CDR3 reads CASSQPPSTDTQYF. The CDR3 DNA is TGTGCCAGCAGTCAGCCCCCTAGCACAGATACGCAGTATTTT.

This clonotype was seen repeatedly, ten times or more. The V gene is TRBV7-2, the J gene TRBJ2-3; the match to TRBD2 covers 10 bases. V was clipped by 5 bases and J by 1 base; unmatched bases: 6. The CDR3 is made up of 16 amino acids. Germline lookup yields CDR1 SGHTA and CDR2 FQGNSA. The CDR3 here is CASSRAGTSGTDTQYF. CDR3 DNA sequence: TGTGCCAGCAGCCGGGCCGGGACTAGCGGCACAGATACGCAGTATTTT.

V is TRBV6-1 and J is TRBJ2-7; D is ambiguous. There are 12 residues in the CDR3. V dropped 2 bases and J dropped 4 bases, with 6 bases sitting between them. Germline V CDR1 and CDR2: MNHNS, SASEGT. CDR3 sequence: CASSERRYEQYF. CDR3 nucleotide sequence: TGTGCCAGCAGTGAACGTAGGTACGAGCAGTACTTC.